These T cell receptor beta chains were read from a single sample in a study of regulatory T cells in long-lasting Graves disease. Each CDR3 protein gets one entry after TCRdb re-called the multiplex PCR reads with MiXCR. This sample has approximately 350,000 distinct CDR3 sequences, with around 15% found just once. This same sample was also part of a study on T cells in Graves' hyperthyroidism and ophthalmopathy.

This material consisted of peripheral blood mononuclear cells (PBMCs), taken at new diagnosis, from a patient treated with antithyroid drugs. The origin of the receptors is a woman younger than 35 with Graves disease. CDR3s include the opening cysteine and the closing phenylalanine or tryptophan. The D gene is left open where the match is weak. Not all rows give a size; the values are once, few, many and, for expanded clones, a class.

j_call clone_size v_call d_call cdr3_nt cdr3_aa
TRBJ2-7 - TRBV4-2 - TGTGCCAGCAGCCAAGACGGGTACTTC CASSQDGYF
TRBJ1-6 few TRBV12-3/TRBV12-4 - TGTGCCAGCAGTTTTCTGGGAAGGGATTCACCCCTCCACTTT CASSFLGRDSPLHF
TRBJ2-4 many TRBV6-2/TRBV6-3 - TGTGCCAGCAGACAGGGACAGGGGGGACTAGCGGGCAACATTCAGTACTTC CASRQGQGGLAGNIQYF
TRBJ2-5 many TRBV20-1 - TGCAGTGCTAGAGTTGGGACTTTCCTAGGGGAGACCCAGTACTTC CSARVGTFLGETQYF
TRBJ2-5 - TRBV20-1 TRBD2 TGCAGTGCTAGACCTGGGGTTGCGGGAGGGGAGACCCAGTACTTC CSARPGVAGGETQYF
TRBJ1-6 few TRBV7-9 - TGTGCCAGCAGCTCTAGTAATGGGCGCGAATATAATTCACCCCTCCACTTT CASSSSNGREYNSPLHF
TRBJ2-5 many TRBV2 TRBD2 TGTGCCAGCAGTGCCAGCGGGAGGGCAGGAGAGACCCAGTACTTC CASSASGRAGETQYF
TRBJ2-3 - TRBV4-1 TRBD2 TGCGCCAGCAGCCCGGAGCGGGGGGGCCTGGATACGCAGTATTTT CASSPERGGLDTQYF
TRBJ1-2 many TRBV20-1 - TGCAGTGCTAGGAAACAGGGAGGAAATGGCTACACCTTC CSARKQGGNGYTF
TRBJ2-1 few TRBV7-2 TRBD2 TGTGCCAGCAGCTTAAGTCTAGCGGGAGGTCTTAGCACCTACAATGAGCAGTTCTTC CASSLSLAGGLSTYNEQFF
TRBJ2-1 many TRBV3-1 - TGTGCCAGCAGCCAAGATCACGGGGACGGCAATGAGCAGTTCTTC CASSQDHGDGNEQFF
TRBJ2-7 many TRBV27 - TGTGCCAGCAGTCCCAGGGGCAGGAGCTCCTACGAGCAGTACTTC CASSPRGRSSYEQYF
TRBJ2-5 many TRBV28 - TGTGCCAGCAGGGGCTTGGGGCCTTACCAAAAGACCCAGTACTTC CASRGLGPYQKTQYF
TRBJ1-6 few TRBV5-6 - TGTGCCAGCAGACAGTATAATTCACCCCTCCACTTT CASRQYNSPLHF
TRBJ2-1 many TRBV7-3 - TGTGCCAGCAGCCGACTACCTAGCTCCTACAATGAGCAGTTCTTC CASSRLPSSYNEQFF
TRBJ2-3 - TRBV6-2/TRBV6-3 - TGTGCCAGCAGTTACTCGAGAACCGGGAGTGATACGCAGTATTTT CASSYSRTGSDTQYF
TRBJ2-7 many TRBV3-1 TRBD2 TGTGCCAGCAGCCAAGAAATCCTAGCGGGGGCCAACTACGAGCAGTACTTC CASSQEILAGANYEQYF
TRBJ2-7 - TRBV4-1 TRBD2 TGCGCCAGCAGCCCCTTCGGGACTAGCGGATACGAGCAGTACTTC CASSPFGTSGYEQYF
TRBJ2-1 - TRBV14 TRBD2 TGTGCCAGCAGCTTAAAAGCGGGAGGGCCGGGAAATGAGCAGTTCTTC CASSLKAGGPGNEQFF
TRBJ2-1 many TRBV7-9 - TGTGCCAGCAGCCAACAGGATCTTCCATACAATGAGCAGTTCTTC CASSQQDLPYNEQFF
TRBJ1-2 many TRBV30 - TGTGCCTGGAGAGATGTGGGGAACTATGGCTACACCTTC CAWRDVGNYGYTF
TRBJ1-5 few TRBV19 - TGTGCCAGTAGACCAGACAGTAGCAATCAGCCCCAGCATTTT CASRPDSSNQPQHF
TRBJ2-1 once TRBV6-2/TRBV6-3 TRBD2 TGTGCCAGCAGTTCAGGACTAGCAGGCTACAATGAGCAGTTCTTC CASSSGLAGYNEQFF
TRBJ2-5 - TRBV5-1 - TGCGCCAGCAGCACTCCACAGGGTGAGACCCAGTACTTC CASSTPQGETQYF
TRBJ1-2 many TRBV18 TRBD1 TGTGCCAGCTCCCCTACCTTTGGACAGGGTAGTGGCTACACCTTC CASSPTFGQGSGYTF
TRBJ2-7 many TRBV15 TRBD2 TGTGCCACCAGCAATAGCGGGGGGACCTACGAGCAGTACTTC CATSNSGGTYEQYF
TRBJ1-2 few TRBV29-1 - TGCAGCGTTCGGGGTAGAAGTGGCTACACCTTC CSVRGRSGYTF
TRBJ2-1 - TRBV6-1 - TGTGCCAGTGGATCCGGACCCCACAATGAGCAGTTCTTC CASGSGPHNEQFF
TRBJ1-4 many TRBV11-2 TRBD1 TGTGCCAGCAGCCGATACAGGGGTCCGGGTGAAAAACTGTTTTTT CASSRYRGPGEKLFF
TRBJ2-7 many TRBV6-1 - TGTGCCAGCAGTGAACACGGTCCCTACGAGCAGTACTTC CASSEHGPYEQYF
TRBJ2-4 - TRBV9 TRBD1 TGTGCCAGCAGCGCGACAGGGGGTAGTGGCAACATTCAGTACTTC CASSATGGSGNIQYF
TRBJ1-3 - TRBV20-1 TRBD1 TGCAGTGCTTCTACCCGGGACAGGGACTTCCACTCTGGAAACACCATATATTTT CSASTRDRDFHSGNTIYF
TRBJ1-1 many TRBV6-1 - TGTGCCAGCAGTAGACAGGATAGTTTGGCTTTCTTT CASSRQDSLAFF
TRBJ2-3 many TRBV11-2 - TGTGCCAGCAACGGGATAAGGACAGATACGCAGTATTTT CASNGIRTDTQYF
TRBJ1-4 - TRBV20-1 - TGCAGTGCTGTTAAAGGGAATGAAAAACTGTTTTTT CSAVKGNEKLFF
TRBJ1-1 - TRBV4-1 - TGCGCCAGCAGCCAAGACGCAACCCCGAACACTGAAGCTTTCTTT CASSQDATPNTEAFF
TRBJ1-6 many TRBV20-1 - TGCAGTGCTAGAAGTTCAAGGACAGATTCTTCACCCCTCCACTTT CSARSSRTDSSPLHF
TRBJ2-3 - TRBV28 - TGTGCCAGCACCCCAACAGGCCGAGATACGCAGTATTTT CASTPTGRDTQYF
TRBJ2-3 many TRBV3-1 - TGTGCCAGCAGCCAAGTATGGCTAGCAGATACGCAGTATTTT CASSQVWLADTQYF
TRBJ2-7 - TRBV11-2 TRBD1 TGTGCCAGCAGTTCCTTGACAGGGGGCGCGGGGTACGAGCAGTACTTC CASSSLTGGAGYEQYF
TRBJ1-1 many TRBV27 TRBD1 TGTGCCAGCAGCCACGGACAGGGTGTGGGTGAAGCTTTCTTT CASSHGQGVGEAFF
TRBJ2-7 many TRBV28 - TGTGCCAGCAGTTTATTACCTCTCGAGCAGTACTTC CASSLLPLEQYF
TRBJ2-3 - TRBV19 - TGTGCCAGTAGTATAGCTCTTTTTCGGGATACGCAGTATTTT CASSIALFRDTQYF
TRBJ2-5 many TRBV29-1 - TGCAGCGTTGCCAGGAATCTACAAGAGACCCAGTACTTC CSVARNLQETQYF
TRBJ1-6 many TRBV5-1 - TGCGCCAGCAGCTTGCTTGGGACCCGTGCCGCGTATTCACCCCTCCACTTT CASSLLGTRAAYSPLHF
TRBJ2-7 - TRBV29-1 - TGCAGCGTTGCGGAGGGGGGATTGATTTCCGAGCAGTACTTC CSVAEGGLISEQYF
TRBJ2-6 - TRBV30 - TGTGCCTGGGCGGGTGCTGGGGCCAACGTCCTGACTTTC CAWAGAGANVLTF
TRBJ1-3 many TRBV2 - TGTGCCAGCATGCGGGACTCTGGAAACACCATATATTTT CASMRDSGNTIYF
TRBJ2-5 many TRBV2 TRBD2 TGTGCCAGCGTCGTGGTTAGCGGGGGGGTCGTGGAGACCCAGTACTTC CASVVVSGGVVETQYF
TRBJ1-1 few TRBV20-1 TRBD1 TGCAGTGCCGACGGACAGGGGTCGAACACTGAAGCTTTCTTT CSADGQGSNTEAFF
TRBJ2-1 many TRBV6-1 - TGTGCCAGCAGCACTCTAGCGAATGAGCAGTTCTTC CASSTLANEQFF
TRBJ2-1 many TRBV20-1 TRBD1 TGCAGTGCTAGAGGGCCCAGGACAGGCCCTAGACTGTACAATGAGCAGTTCTTC CSARGPRTGPRLYNEQFF
TRBJ2-7 many TRBV27 TRBD1 TGTGCCAGCAGTCTGAAACAGGGGCCCTCCTACGAGCAGTACTTC CASSLKQGPSYEQYF
TRBJ2-2 many TRBV7-9 - TGTGCCAGCAGCTACGCAAGGACCGGGGAGCTGTTTTTT CASSYARTGELFF
TRBJ2-7 many TRBV7-2 - TGTGCCAGTCTCCCCTCGTCAACCGGGCCCTCCTACGAGCAGTACTTC CASLPSSTGPSYEQYF
TRBJ2-6 - TRBV4-2 - TGTGCCAGCAGCCAACCGGGACTTTCCTCTGGGGCCAACGTCCTGACTTTC CASSQPGLSSGANVLTF
TRBJ2-1 few TRBV29-1 TRBD2 TGCAGCGGTTATACTTTTGGACTAGACTACAATGAGCAGTTCTTC CSGYTFGLDYNEQFF
TRBJ1-2 few TRBV7-9 - TGTGCCAGCAGCTTGCCAGCCCACTATGGCTACACCTTC CASSLPAHYGYTF
TRBJ2-3 many TRBV5-1 - TGTGCCAGCAGCTTAGAGGGCACAGATACGCAGTATTTT CASSLEGTDTQYF